The rows below give T cell receptor beta chains drawn from one sample of a study of CD8 T cells in Susac syndrome. From the immunoSEQ multiplex PCR reads, TCRdb called clonotypes with MiXCR, one entry per CDR3 protein. Among more than 200,000 distinct CDR3 sequences, roughly 93% were seen once, and the ten largest hold less than 0.075%. Sequencing used CD4+ T cells from PBMCs. Every receptor here comes from a human donor with multiple sclerosis. CDR3s include the opening cysteine and the closing phenylalanine or tryptophan. D genes are given only for firm matches. Rows give clone size only sometimes, using once, few, many, or a class for an expanded clone.

clone_size	v_call	d_call	j_call	cdr3_nt	cdr3_aa
.	TRBV24-1	.	TRBJ1-5	TGTGCCACCAGTGGAGAGGGTCCGAGGGACCAGCCCCAGCATTTT	CATSGEGPRDQPQHF
.	TRBV20-1	TRBD2	TRBJ2-3	TGCAGTGCTCCGCTAGCGGGGGGGTCCGATACGCAGTATTTT	CSAPLAGGSDTQYF
.	TRBV30	TRBD1	TRBJ2-5	TGTGCCTGGACTACCCGAACCTGGACAGGACAAGAGACCCAGTACTTC	CAWTTRTWTGQETQYF
.	TRBV5-1	TRBD1	TRBJ2-5	TGCGCCAGCAGCCTAGGACAGGGAGGTTTCGCGGAGACCCAGTACTTC	CASSLGQGGFAETQYF
.	TRBV5-1	TRBD1	TRBJ1-4	TGCGCCAGCAGCATTGGAGGGGGCGCGTTAACTAATGAAAAACTGTTTTTT	CASSIGGGALTNEKLFF
.	TRBV29-1	TRBD2	TRBJ2-1	TGCAGCGTCCGAAAATCGGGGGGATCGATCCGCAATGAGCAGTTCTTC	CSVRKSGGSIRNEQFF
.	TRBV12-3/TRBV12-4	.	TRBJ1-5	TGTGCCAGCAGTTTAGAGTTTTATCAGCCCCAGCATTTT	CASSLEFYQPQHF
.	TRBV9	TRBD2	TRBJ2-1	TGTGCCAGCAGCGGAAGACTAGCGGGCTCAAATGAGCAGTTCTTC	CASSGRLAGSNEQFF
once	TRBV5-1	TRBD1	TRBJ2-2	TGCGCCAGCAGCTTGGGACCGGGACAGGAAAACACCGGGGAGCTGTTTTTT	CASSLGPGQENTGELFF
.	TRBV20-1	.	TRBJ1-2	TGCAGTGCTCCCATGGGGGCCAGGCACTATGGCTACACCTTC	CSAPMGARHYGYTF
.	TRBV30	TRBD1	TRBJ2-7	TGTGCCTGCGGGACAGGGCCCTACGAGCAGTACTTC	CACGTGPYEQYF
.	TRBV7-2	.	TRBJ1-3	TGTGCCAGCAGCTTAGTTGCCGGGGCTGGGAACACCATATATTTT	CASSLVAGAGNTIYF
.	TRBV20-1	TRBD2	TRBJ2-5	TGCAGTGCTAGGGTCCTAGCGGGGGTAGAGACCCAGTACTTC	CSARVLAGVETQYF
.	TRBV27	TRBD1	TRBJ1-5	TGTGCCAGCAGTAGACAAGGGGGCTTGGGGAATCAGCCCCAGCATTTT	CASSRQGGLGNQPQHF
once	TRBV4-1	TRBD1	TRBJ1-3	TGCGCCAGCAGCCAGACAGGGGTTCTAAACACCATATATTTT	CASSQTGVLNTIYF
.	TRBV4-2	.	TRBJ1-1	TGTGCCAGCAGCCAAGATCCCCCTACAGGTCCCCTTGAAGCTTTCTTT	CASSQDPPTGPLEAFF
.	TRBV2	TRBD2	TRBJ2-3	TGTGCCAGCAGTCCTTTTAGCGGGGATGGGGATACGCAGTATTTT	CASSPFSGDGDTQYF
.	TRBV10-3	TRBD2	TRBJ2-1	TGTGCCATCGGCAAAGGGACTAGCGGGAAAGATGAGCAGTTCTTC	CAIGKGTSGKDEQFF
.	TRBV7-3	.	TRBJ2-6	TGTGCCAGCAGCTTAGGAGGTGGTGGGGCCAACGTCCTGACTTTC	CASSLGGGGANVLTF
.	TRBV18	.	TRBJ1-3	TGTGCCAGCTCACCCCGAATATCTGATGGAAACACCATATATTTT	CASSPRISDGNTIYF
.	TRBV10-3	TRBD1	TRBJ2-1	TGTGCCATGGGACAGGGAATCGATGAGCAGTTCTTC	CAMGQGIDEQFF
once	TRBV5-1	TRBD1	TRBJ2-2	TGCGCCAGCAGCGAGGGGACAGGGGTTACCGGGGAGCTGTTTTTT	CASSEGTGVTGELFF
few	TRBV4-2	TRBD1	TRBJ1-5	TGTGCCAGCAGCCAACTCTTCTCCAATACAGGGGGGTCGCAGCCCCAGCATTTT	CASSQLFSNTGGSQPQHF
.	TRBV12-3/TRBV12-4	TRBD1	TRBJ2-5	TGTGCCAGCAGGCCGACAGGGAATATGCAATCGAGCCAGTACTTC	CASRPTGNMQSSQYF
.	TRBV3-1	.	TRBJ2-5	TGTGCCAGCAGCCAAGGACCGCCGGCGACCCAGTACTTC	CASSQGPPATQYF
.	TRBV7-2	.	TRBJ2-5	TGTGCCAGCAGCTTAGTCCCAAAAGGGGAGACCCAGTACTTC	CASSLVPKGETQYF
.	TRBV6-5	TRBD1	TRBJ2-7	TGTGCTGCACAGGGGGCTTACGAGCAGTACTTC	CAAQGAYEQYF
once	TRBV3-1	.	TRBJ2-3	TGTGCCAGCAGCCTCGGACAGAGAGACACAGATACGCAGTATTTT	CASSLGQRDTDTQYF
.	TRBV6-5	.	TRBJ2-7	TGTGCCAGCAGTCGCCGAGACAGAGACTACGAGCAGTACTTC	CASSRRDRDYEQYF
once	TRBV6-2/TRBV6-3	.	TRBJ2-7	TGTGCCACCAAATGGGGGGCCACCGAGCAGTACTTC	CATKWGATEQYF
.	TRBV7-6	.	TRBJ2-7	TGTGCCAGCAGCTTAGTTTCAGGGACGGGCGAGCAGTACTTC	CASSLVSGTGEQYF
.	TRBV20-1	TRBD2	TRBJ2-3	TGCAGTGCTAGAGATCTGGAGACTAGCGGATTCACAGATACGCAGTATTTT	CSARDLETSGFTDTQYF
.	TRBV27	.	TRBJ1-2	TGTGCCAGCAGTTTATCGGCAGGGGTAAACTATGGCTACACCTTC	CASSLSAGVNYGYTF
.	TRBV5-1	.	TRBJ1-1	TGCGCCAGCAGCCTCCGCCCTGCTTTGAACACTGAAGCTTTCTTT	CASSLRPALNTEAFF
.	TRBV6-1	.	TRBJ2-6	TGTGCCGGCAGTGAAATCAGGGCCTCTGGGGCCAACGTCCTGACTTTC	CAGSEIRASGANVLTF
.	TRBV4-1	.	TRBJ2-7	TGCGCCAGCAGCCAAGATCCGGGGACCTCCTACGAGCAGTACTTC	CASSQDPGTSYEQYF
.	TRBV5-4	.	TRBJ2-3	TGTGCCAGCAGCTTGTTGACAGCATCTAGCACAGATACGCAGTATTTT	CASSLLTASSTDTQYF
.	TRBV25-1	TRBD1	TRBJ2-1	TGTGCCAGCAGTGGGGGGACAGGAAACTACAATGAGCAGTTCTTC	CASSGGTGNYNEQFF
.	TRBV20-1	TRBD2	TRBJ2-1	TGCAGTGCTCGACTAGCGGGAACCAATGAGCAGTTCTTC	CSARLAGTNEQFF
.	TRBV28	.	TRBJ1-2	TGTGCCAGCGAACGCCCGGGAAACTATGGCTACACCTTC	CASERPGNYGYTF
.	TRBV20-1	.	TRBJ1-1	TGCAGTGCTCTCCGGACGTTGAACACTGAAGCTTTCTTT	CSALRTLNTEAFF
.	TRBV29-1	TRBD1	TRBJ1-2	TGCAGCGTTGGCGCCGGGGACAGCTATGGCTACACCTTC	CSVGAGDSYGYTF
once	TRBV6-1	TRBD1	TRBJ2-2	TGTGCCAGCAGTGGACAGGGGGCGAGCACCGGGGAGCTGTTTTTT	CASSGQGASTGELFF
.	TRBV5-6	TRBD1	TRBJ2-5	TGTGCCAGCAGCTCGGTTCAGGGACAGAGAAAGACCCAGTACTTC	CASSSVQGQRKTQYF
.	TRBV27	.	TRBJ1-1	TGTGCCAGCAGTTTGACGGGGACTGAAGCTTTCTTT	CASSLTGTEAFF
.	TRBV7-9	TRBD1	TRBJ1-1	TGTGCCAGCAGCTTAATTAAGGGACAGGGGCGCAGGGACACTGAAGCTTTCTTT	CASSLIKGQGRRDTEAFF
once	TRBV3-1	TRBD1	TRBJ1-6	TGTGCCAGCAGCCAAGCAGGGGGCAGGTCCTATAATTCACCCCTCCACTTT	CASSQAGGRSYNSPLHF
once	TRBV10-3	.	TRBJ1-2	TGTGCCATCAGTGGAGACAGTTTGGTCCATGGCTACACCTTC	CAISGDSLVHGYTF
.	TRBV12-3/TRBV12-4	.	TRBJ1-5	TGTGCCAGCAGTTTCCGTCTAGACAGGCCATATAGCAATCAGCCCCAGCATTTT	CASSFRLDRPYSNQPQHF
.	TRBV5-1	.	TRBJ1-2	TGCGCCAGCAGCTTGGAGGGCCGAGTCTATGGCTACACCTTC	CASSLEGRVYGYTF
.	TRBV15	.	TRBJ2-1	TGTGCCACCAGCAGAGGCGGCGGGGCTCGTGAGCAGTTCTTC	CATSRGGGAREQFF
.	TRBV20-1	.	TRBJ1-5	TGCAGTGCTAGTGGGGGACGGAGCAATCAGCCCCAGCATTTT	CSASGGRSNQPQHF
few	TRBV29-1	.	TRBJ2-7	TGCAGCGTTGCCCGGACACAAACCTACGAGCAGTACTTC	CSVARTQTYEQYF
.	TRBV20-1	.	TRBJ1-2	TGCAGTGCTAGAAGGGCGCACCACACCTTC	CSARRAHHTF
.	TRBV27	TRBD2	TRBJ2-7	TGTGCCAGCAGTTTTGCACTAGCGGGTGCCGAGCAGTACTTC	CASSFALAGAEQYF
.	TRBV7-2	.	TRBJ2-5	TGTGCCAGCAGCGAAACAGACCAAGAGACCCAGTACTTC	CASSETDQETQYF
.	TRBV12-3/TRBV12-4	.	TRBJ2-3	TGTGCCAGCAGTGGCGATTGGGACACCTACACAGATACGCAGTATTTT	CASSGDWDTYTDTQYF
.	TRBV27	.	TRBJ2-1	TGTGCCAGCAGTTTACGGTCGGCCCGACTGGGGTACAATGAGCAGTTCTTC	CASSLRSARLGYNEQFF
.	TRBV20-1	.	TRBJ1-2	TGCAGTGCTAGAGATCTCCTGAGCTACACCTTC	CSARDLLSYTF